The source of this T cell receptor (beta chain) is a study of T cell clonality in common variable immunodeficiency. Study-level points and caveats: Compared with controls, CVID subjects had fewer shared TCRbeta clones. CVID patient heterogeneity limited repertoire-clinical complication correlations.

V dropped 4 bases and J dropped 3; count of bases not matched to a gene: 0. Germline V gives CDR1 SGHRS, CDR2 YFSETQ. This CDR3 has 12 amino acids. Measured with immunoSEQ multiplex PCR; TCRdb has only the in-frame clones, and not every one. This sample comprises about 52,000 clones, none seen once only. This clone was seen repeatedly, ten times or more. Its specificity is unknown. The sequence runs out 3 residues before the end of the CDR3; the remainder is reconstructed from the germline J gene. The sample comprised peripheral blood mononuclear cells. This clonotype originated in a person between 18 and 69 years old in good health. The chain joins TRBV5-1 to TRBJ1-1, with TRBD1 matching over 7 bases. The CDR3 sequence: CASSQGDTEAFF. The covered CDR3 bases are TGCGCCAGCAGCCAGGGGGACACTGAA. The variable domain in full, completed from reference TRBV5-1 and TRBJ1-1, reads KAGVTQTPRYLIKTRGQQVTLSCSPISGHRSVSWYQQTPGQGLQFLFEYFSETQRNKGNFPGRFSGRQFSNSRSEMNVSTLELGDSALYLCASSQGDTEAFFGQGTRLTVV.